One sample yielded the 10 T cell receptor beta chains listed below, sequenced in a study of CD8 T cells in Susac syndrome. RNA totalling roughly 0.5 to 1 ug underwent reverse transcription with random hexamers. TCRdb re-called the immunoSEQ multiplex PCR reads through MiXCR, storing one row per CDR3 protein. The data show around 180,000 distinct CDR3 sequences, about 94% seen once. Sequencing used CD4+ T cells from PBMCs. The source is a human donor with multiple sclerosis.

This chain links TRBV30 with TRBJ1-2; perhaps TRBD1 as D (6 bases). This CDR3 is 13 amino acids long. Germline V gives CDR1 GTSNPN, CDR2 SVGIG (reference sequence). V shed 0 bases and J shed 6 bases, with 11 bases lying between them. In DNA form, the CDR3 reads TGTGCCTGGAGTGTTGACAGGACGGATGGCTACACCTTC. Residues: CAWSVDRTDGYTF. Based on the CDR3 plus reference TRBV30 and TRBJ1-2, the full variable domain is SQTIHQWPATLVQPVGSPLSLECTVEGTSNPNLYWYRQAAGRGLQLLFYSVGIGQISSEVPQNLSASRPQDRQFILSSKKLLLSDSGFYLCAWSVDRTDGYTFGSGTRLTVV.

In its sample, this clonotype was seen once. V and J are TRBV6-6 and TRBJ1-4, with a possible D match to TRBD1 (5 bases). The CDR3 is 15 residues long. CDR1 and CDR2 from the germline V gene are MNHNY and SVGAGI (reference sequence). V was clipped by 2 bases and J by 8 bases, with 15 bases between them. CDR3 sequence: CASSYPTGVGEKLFF. In DNA form, the CDR3 reads TGTGCCAGCAGTTACCCCACAGGAGTTGGGGAAAAACTGTTTTTT.

J is TRBJ2-7 and V is TRBV25-1; unclear D gene. CDR1 is MGHDK and CDR2 is SYGVNS in the germline V gene. Trimming took off 2 bases at V and 3 bases at J, with 5 bases between the two ends. The CDR3 is 12 amino acids. The CDR3 coding sequence is TGTGCCAGCAGTGAAGTGCTCTACGAGCAGTACTTC. Protein: CASSEVLYEQYF.

The chain uses TRBV10-3 and TRBJ2-7, with D uncertain. The CDR3 spans 11 residues. The germline V and J ends were trimmed by 10 bases and 2 bases, with 9 bases remaining between them. The germline V gene encodes CDR1 ENHRY and CDR2 SYGVKD. The CDR3 sequence is CATRETYEQYF. For the CDR3, the DNA is TGTGCCACCAGAGAGACCTACGAGCAGTACTTC.

The chain recombines TRBV28 with TRBJ1-5, with D possibly matching TRBD1 (6 bases). The CDR3 is 13 amino acids. Between the trimmed V and J ends, which lost 8 bases and 6 bases, there was a span of 14 bases. Looked up from germline, CDR1 is MDHEN and CDR2 is SYDVKM. CDR3 protein: CASVPGGRQPQHF. For the CDR3, the DNA is TGTGCCAGCGTCCCGGGGGGGCGTCAGCCCCAGCATTTT.

This chain uses TRBV5-1 with TRBJ1-2; TRBD1 agrees at 9 bases. Germline V gene data show CDR1 as SGHRS and CDR2 as YFSETQ. The CDR3 length is 16 residues. The trim removed 6 bases at V and 4 bases at J, leaving 13 bases unmatched. The chain's CDR3 is CASKSTGGPNIYGYTF. The CDR3 DNA reads as TGCGCCAGCAAGAGCACAGGGGGCCCAAATATCTATGGCTACACCTTC.

V usage is TRBV3-1 and J usage is TRBJ2-5, with 7 bases that match TRBD2. Germline V lookup: CDR1 LGHDT, CDR2 YNNKEL (reference sequence). J lost 3 bases, V lost 4 bases, and 8 bases had no gene match. This CDR3 region has 15 residues. The CDR3: CASSPLGTTEETQYF. In DNA form, the CDR3 reads TGTGCCAGCAGCCCACTCGGGACTACAGAAGAGACCCAGTACTTC.

V gene TRBV24-1 combines with J gene TRBJ2-5; the D is unclear. From germline, CDR1 is KGHDR and CDR2 SFDVKD. The CDR3 runs to 12 residues. Trimming pared 2 bases from V and 1 base from J, leaving 1 base between. This chain's CDR3 is CATSDSQETQYF. CDR3 nucleotide sequence: TGTGCCACCAGTGATTCCCAAGAGACCCAGTACTTC.

V and J are TRBV3-1 and TRBJ1-1; D is ambiguous. The CDR3 length is 13 residues. V was trimmed by 4 bases and J by 4 bases, leaving 10 bases between them. Germline values: CDR1 LGHDT, CDR2 YNNKEL (reference sequence). In DNA, the CDR3 is TGTGCCAGCAGCCCGGTCGTCGGCACTGAAGCTTTCTTT. Translation: CASSPVVGTEAFF.

This chain connects TRBV6-6 to TRBJ1-4; D gene uncertain. Per the germline V gene, CDR1 is MNHNY and CDR2 is SVGAGI (reference sequence). The V end was cut by 3 bases, the J end by 2 bases, with 7 bases between. The CDR3 has 14 residues. The CDR3 DNA reads TGTGCCAGCAGTTATAGGGCGACTAATGAAAAACTGTTTTTT. This translates into CASSYRATNEKLFF.